This record concerns one TCR beta chain sequence. Its antigen remains unknown. This CDR3 is built from 15 residues. Germline lookup yields CDR1 MNHEY and CDR2 SMNVEV (reference sequence). V trimming: 6 bases; J trimming: 1 base; junction bases outside the gene matches: 9. These data are taken from a study of cytomegalovirus exposure and HLA in healthy donors. Findings of the study overall: Later, an analysis showed that TCR beta chains associated with HLA were more clonally expanded than others that were equally common.

This PCR relied on a set of 60 Vbeta primers and 13 Jbeta primers. TCRdb's copy holds only in-frame clones and misses some; the assay was immunoSEQ multiplex PCR. Among about 190,000 clones listed, 80% were seen once. The chain recombines TRBV27 with TRBJ2-7; 7 nucleotides agree with TRBD1. Sequencing was performed on PBMCs. The sequence derives from a boy younger than 18 in good health and CMV-seronegative. The CDR3 coding sequence is TGTGCCAGCAGCCCGTCCGGGACAGCATCCTACGAGCAGTACTTC. Protein: CASSPSGTASYEQYF.